Below are 12 T cell receptor beta chains sequenced from a single sample in a study of shared clonotypes between healthy human individuals. TCRdb's copy holds only in-frame clones and misses some; the assay was immunoSEQ multiplex PCR. Altogether 450,000 or so clones are present, roughly three quarters being singletons, with the ten largest covering about 12%. The sequenced material came from PBMCs. The receptors originated from a middle-aged woman in good health. Some clones in this sample may be carry-over from other donors' samples.

Remarks on this clone: A far larger clone is one nucleotide away, so this likely arose from a read error. The rearrangement links TRBV29-1 to TRBJ2-1; perhaps TRBD2 as D (6 bases). The CDR3 spans 13 residues. Deletions cut 7 bases from V and 4 bases from J, with 14 bases between. Germline loops: CDR1 SQVTM, CDR2 ANQGSEA. CDR3 region: CSASTRSYNEQFF. The CDR3 DNA reads as TGCAGCGCTTCGACTAGATCTTACAATGAGCAGTTCTTC.

On this clone: A far larger clone is just one base off, so this is likely a read error. The chain links TRBV30 to TRBJ2-2; 8 bases fit TRBD2. The CDR3 runs to 20 residues. The V gene's germline CDR1 is GTSNPN and CDR2 SVGIG (reference sequence). CDR3 in amino acids: CAWTMRGKLAEPPNTGELFF. CDR3 DNA sequence: TGTGCCTGGACCATGCGGGGGAAACTAGCGGAGCCGCCGAACACAGGGGAGCTGTTTTTT.

CDR3 nucleotides: TGCGCCAGCAGCCAAGTGGCCCGTACTGCAACTAATGAAAAACTGTTTTTT. It specifies CASSQVARTATNEKLFF. The chain has TRBV4-1 and TRBJ1-4; no firm D call. The germline V gene encodes CDR1 MGHRA and CDR2 YSYEKL. V dropped 1 base and J dropped 0 bases, with 12 bases sitting between them. This CDR3 has 17 residues.

CDR3: CASRTNTEAFF. CDR3 bases: TGTGCCAGCAGGACGAACACTGAAGCTTTCTTT. V gene TRBV21-1 combines with J gene TRBJ1-1. TRBV21-1 is recorded as a pseudogene. This CDR3 has 11 amino acids.

CDR3 amino acids: CASSLPTGSHGYTF. The DNA of the CDR3 is TGTGCCAGCAGCTTACCGACAGGGTCGCATGGCTACACCTTC. The chain joins TRBV5-8 to TRBJ1-2, with TRBD1 matching 7 bases. CDR3 length equals 14 residues. Trimming cost V 2 bases and J 6 bases; bases outside gene matches: 7. Germline V gene sequence: CDR1 SGHTS, CDR2 YDEGEE.

The CDR3 region is CASSLDSRNTEAFF. In DNA form, the CDR3 reads TGTGCCAGCAGCTTGGACAGTCGGAACACTGAAGCTTTCTTT. The chain employs TRBV5-4 and TRBJ1-1, with D unresolved. Trimming left V 0 bases short and J 1 base short, with 7 bases between. The V gene's germline CDR1 is SGHNT and CDR2 YYREEE (reference sequence). The CDR3 contains 14 residues.

Comment on this clone: A far larger clone is one base from this, pointing to a likely read error. The V and J genes are TRBV4-2 and TRBJ2-7, with D tentatively TRBD2 (5 bases). Germline CDR1 and CDR2: LGHNA and YNFKEQ. The CDR3 is made up of 16 amino acids. CDR3 amino acids: CASNQDPGGGSYEQYF. CDR3 nucleotides: TGTGCCAGCAACCAAGATCCCGGAGGTGGGTCCTACGAGCAGTACTTC.

The CDR3: CASSLYSRSYEQYF. The CDR3, as DNA: TGTGCCAGCAGTTTGTACAGCCGCTCCTACGAGCAGTACTTC. The gene calls are TRBV28 and TRBJ2-7; D is unresolved. Trimming stripped 3 bases from V and 0 bases from J, with 9 bases between. The CDR3 has 14 amino acids. CDR1 and CDR2 from the germline V gene are MDHEN and SYDVKM.

V gene TRBV28 combines with J gene TRBJ1-5; D unresolved. Between the trimmed V and J ends, which lost 2 bases and 3 bases, there was a span of 14 bases. Germline V gene sequence: CDR1 MDHEN, CDR2 SYDVKM. The CDR3 covers 16 residues. The CDR3 loop is CASSLISTGHNQPQHF. CDR3 in DNA: TGTGCCAGCAGTTTAATCTCGACGGGTCACAATCAGCCCCAGCATTTT.

Notes on this clone: A much larger clone lies one base from this, so it may be a read error. Other DNA sequences in this sample translate to the same CDR3. The CDR3 nucleotides read TGCGCCAGCAGCGCACAGGGGGCTCACGAGCAGTACTTC. This sequence encodes CASSAQGAHEQYF. The rearrangement uses TRBV4-1 and TRBJ2-7; 9 positions match TRBD1. CDR1 MGHRA and CDR2 YSYEKL come from the germline V gene. This CDR3 region has 13 residues. V shed 5 bases, J shed 5 bases, and the junction held 4 bases outside the gene matches.

The rearrangement links TRBV5-4 to TRBJ1-2; TRBD1 matches at 8 bases. V lost 2 bases to trimming and J lost 6 bases; unmatched junction nucleotides: 9. The CDR3 has 15 amino acids. Germline V gene lookup returns CDR1 SGHNT and CDR2 YYREEE (reference sequence). The DNA for the CDR3 is TGTGCCAGCAGCTTTGGGGCGGGACAGGTGAATGGCTACACCTTC. The encoded protein is CASSFGAGQVNGYTF.

This clone was seen just once. The chain recombines TRBV15 with TRBJ2-1, with 11 bases matching TRBD2. Looked up from germline, CDR1 is LNHNV and CDR2 is YYDKDF (reference sequence). After removal of 1 base from V and 0 bases from J, the junction contained 5 bases not matched to a gene. The CDR3 is 18 amino acids. The CDR3 nucleotides read TGTGCCACCAGCAGAGTAGCGGGAGGGCGGAGCTCCTACAATGAGCAGTTCTTC. Amino acid sequence: CATSRVAGGRSSYNEQFF.